The sequence of this T cell receptor (beta chain) was determined in a study of blood T cell repertoires in COVID-19. Sequenced by immunoSEQ multiplex PCR; TCRdb stores in-frame clones only, minus some. Of 250,000 to 350,000 clones listed, around 89% were seen once; the top ten hold 2.4%. Everyone who took part was roughly 18 to 89 years old, and they came from fewer than 25 US areas. The clonotype originates from a woman younger than 35 who had recovered from COVID-19. The sample taken for sequencing was PBMCs or T cells enriched from blood (not recorded which).

The CDR3 loop is CASSPAIQGADTGELFF. In nucleotides, the CDR3 is TGCGCCAGCAGCCCAGCAATACAGGGGGCGGACACCGGGGAGCTGTTTTTT. The gene calls are TRBV5-1 and TRBJ2-2, with 9 bases identical to TRBD1. The CDR3 sequence is 17 residues long. With V trimmed by 4 bases and J by 3 bases, 10 bases remained unmatched. The germline V gene has CDR1 SGHRS and CDR2 YFSETQ.